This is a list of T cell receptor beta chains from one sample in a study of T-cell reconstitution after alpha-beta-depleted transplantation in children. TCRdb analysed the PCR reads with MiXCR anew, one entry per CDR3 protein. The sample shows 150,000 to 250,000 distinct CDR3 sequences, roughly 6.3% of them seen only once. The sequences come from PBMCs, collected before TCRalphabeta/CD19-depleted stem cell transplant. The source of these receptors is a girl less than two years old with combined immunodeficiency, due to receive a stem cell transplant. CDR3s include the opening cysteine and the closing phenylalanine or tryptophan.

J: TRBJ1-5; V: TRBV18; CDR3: CASSPGGSNQPQHF
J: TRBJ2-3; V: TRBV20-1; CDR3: CSANPGGGDTQYF
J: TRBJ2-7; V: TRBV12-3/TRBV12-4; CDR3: CASSPPGLAGNSYEQYF
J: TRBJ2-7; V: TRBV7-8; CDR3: CASSSDSTSLEQPHEQYF
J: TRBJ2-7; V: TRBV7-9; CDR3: CASSSTPGEQYF
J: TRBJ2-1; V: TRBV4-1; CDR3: CASSRERVNEQFF
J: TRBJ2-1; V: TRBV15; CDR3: CATPVWAGGYNEQFF
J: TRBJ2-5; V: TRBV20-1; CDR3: CSATTSGETQYF
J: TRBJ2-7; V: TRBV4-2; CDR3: CASSLGTLGEQYF
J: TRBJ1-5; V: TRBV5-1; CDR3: CATHQPQHF
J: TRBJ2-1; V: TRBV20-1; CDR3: CSARDLRVRDLDYNEQFF
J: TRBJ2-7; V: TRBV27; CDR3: CASSLRQDSFPYEQYF
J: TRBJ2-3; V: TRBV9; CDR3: CASSVDHSGGLYVQYF
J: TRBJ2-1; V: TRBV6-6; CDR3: CASSSGLAGTLDGIRNEQFF
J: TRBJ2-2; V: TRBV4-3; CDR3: CASRVGFNTGELFF